The rows below give T cell receptor beta chains drawn from one sample of a study of shared clonotypes between healthy human individuals. Clones were sequenced by immunoSEQ multiplex PCR, and TCRdb holds only the in-frame ones, with some missing. The sample includes 2 million to 2.5 million clones, 80% to 95% seen only once; the top ten take 0.35% to 0.45%. Sequences were obtained from naive CD4+ T cells from PBMCs. These receptors all come from a man between 18 and 29 years old in good health. Some clones in this sample may be carry-over from other donors' samples. Each CDR3 is given with its conserved first and last residue. The order of the fields is V gene, J gene, CDR3 protein.

TRBV5-1	TRBJ1-1	CASSSSRRVNEAFF
TRBV5-1	TRBJ2-7	CASSLGGGPIYEQYF
TRBV18	TRBJ1-1	CASSHPGGPSEAFF
TRBV4-1	TRBJ2-1	CASSPPGLAVFNEQFF
TRBV5-1	TRBJ2-5	CASSLAGAGETQYF
TRBV5-1	TRBJ2-3	CASSLVAAASTDTQYF
TRBV27	TRBJ1-2	CASSLSNPVALYGYTF
TRBV7-6	TRBJ1-3	CASSPSNSGNTIYF
TRBV19	TRBJ2-2	CASRLAGANTGELFF
TRBV6-5	TRBJ2-7	CASSSPKKGAYEQYF
TRBV7-3	TRBJ2-3	CASSLTSQGRGTDTQYF
TRBV25-1	TRBJ2-7	CASSDPAGPYEQYF
TRBV29-1	TRBJ2-1	CSATLGAEQFF
TRBV7-8	TRBJ2-6	CASSLGTRFSGANVLTF
TRBV7-2	TRBJ2-2	CASRGGGTGELFF
TRBV5-1	TRBJ2-4	CASSPTGSPGDIQYF
TRBV30	TRBJ1-2	CAWSRTGGRGDYGYTF
TRBV5-1	TRBJ2-6	CASSLGQIVSGANVLTF
TRBV5-5	TRBJ2-3	CASSSGLAGDTDTQYF
TRBV6-6	TRBJ1-5	CASFVSYSNQPQHF
TRBV7-9	TRBJ1-2	CASSLLDRNGYTF
TRBV5-1	TRBJ2-7	CASSLETSYEQYF
TRBV28	TRBJ2-5	CASSLPGYETQYF
TRBV6-5	TRBJ2-5	CATTPRGAIGETQYF
TRBV10-2	TRBJ1-1	CASSGTGGTFTNTEAFF
TRBV6-5	TRBJ2-7	CASSYWHKGGGEQYF
TRBV5-6	TRBJ2-1	CASSLLGNEQFF
TRBV5-1	TRBJ2-5	CASSLGQSQETQYF
TRBV19	TRBJ2-1	CASSKAVGTVDNEQFF
TRBV28	TRBJ2-6	CASHNQGSGANVLTF
TRBV25-1	NA	CASSDRGYEQYF
TRBV5-1	TRBJ2-1	CASSLRDSYNEQFF
TRBV30	TRBJ1-4	CAWSYGTGGFEKLFF